Listed here are 10 T cell receptor beta chains from one sample, sequenced in a study of blood T cell repertoires in COVID-19. Profiled with immunoSEQ multiplex PCR; TCRdb holds only in-frame clones, not every one. This sample has 140,000 to 150,000 clones, with about 87% found just once. Sequenced material: peripheral blood. Receptors originate from a man in his sixties with active or convalescent COVID-19.

The rearrangement uses TRBV28 and TRBJ2-7; 7 bases agree with TRBD2. J gave up 4 bases and V 3 bases, and 3 bases lay outside the gene matches. Germline loops: CDR1 MDHEN, CDR2 SYDVKM. The CDR3 totals 13 residues. The CDR3 reads CASSLTSRYEQYF. As DNA, the CDR3 is TGTGCCAGCAGTTTGACTAGCAGGTACGAGCAGTACTTC.

V and J are TRBV28 and TRBJ2-5; 8 positions match TRBD1. With 2 bases clipped from V and 7 bases from J, the junction kept 3 bases outside the gene matches. The germline V gene encodes CDR1 MDHEN and CDR2 SYDVKM. This CDR3 is 13 amino acids long. CDR3 sequence reads: CASSLGQGGTQYF. The CDR3 DNA is TGTGCCAGCAGTTTAGGACAGGGTGGGACCCAGTACTTC.

The V and J genes are TRBV18 and TRBJ2-2, with D perhaps TRBD1 (6 bases). Per the germline V gene, CDR1 is KGHSH and CDR2 is LQKENI. The CDR3 consists of 17 residues. V shed 2 bases and J shed 7 bases, with 20 bases lying between them. The CDR3 nucleotides are TGTGCCAGCTCACCATTGAGACAACAGGGATGGAGCGGGGAGCTGTTTTTT. This gives the protein CASSPLRQQGWSGELFF.

This clone was found once. This chain connects TRBV28 to TRBJ2-5; 8 bases align to TRBD2. There are 16 residues in the CDR3. Germline loops: CDR1 MDHEN, CDR2 SYDVKM. J was trimmed by 6 bases and V by 6 bases; bases with no gene match: 15. DNA of the CDR3: TGTGCCAGCAGCCTAACCCATACAACTAGCGGAAAGACCCAGTACTTC. It yields the protein CASSLTHTTSGKTQYF.

The chain links TRBV9 to TRBJ2-3; D call uncertain. Germline CDR1 reads SGDLS; CDR2 reads YYNGEE. V gave up 0 bases and J gave up 0 bases, with 8 bases separating them. The CDR3 length is 15 residues. CDR3 in amino acids: CASSVGTVSTDTQYF. The DNA for the CDR3 is TGTGCCAGCAGCGTAGGAACAGTTAGCACAGATACGCAGTATTTT. The whole variable domain, remainder taken from reference TRBV9 and TRBJ2-3, is DSGVTQTPKHLITATGQRVTLRCSPRSGDLSVYWYQQSLDQGLQFLIQYYNGEERAKGNILERFSAQQFPDLHSELNLSSLELGDSALYFCASSVGTVSTDTQYFGPGTRLTVL.

V usage is TRBV7-3 and J usage is TRBJ2-7, with TRBD2 as a possible D gene (6 bases). V gave up 5 bases and J gave up 4 bases, with 15 bases separating them. CDR1 and CDR2 (germline): SGHTA, FQGTGA. The CDR3 sequence is 14 residues long. This CDR3 reads CASSPGTGNYEQYF. For the CDR3, the DNA is TGTGCCAGCAGCCCAGGGACTGGAAATTACGAGCAGTACTTC.

The rearrangement links TRBV14 to TRBJ2-1, with 7 bases that match TRBD2. The CDR3 is 15 residues long. V dropped 4 bases and J dropped 4; count of bases not matched to a gene: 7. CDR1 and CDR2 (germline): SGHDN, FVKESK. The CDR3 reads CASSPTSASYNEQFF. CDR3 DNA: TGTGCCAGCAGCCCAACTAGCGCCTCTTACAATGAGCAGTTCTTC. Supplemented by reference TRBV14 and TRBJ2-1, the full variable domain reads EAGVTQFPSHSVIEKGQTVTLRCDPISGHDNLYWYRRVMGKEIKFLLHFVKESKQDESGMPNNRFLAERTGGTYSTLKVQPAELEDSGVYFCASSPTSASYNEQFFGPGTRLTVL.

The V gene is TRBV11-3, the J gene TRBJ2-7; 8 nucleotides match TRBD1. Germline trimming cut 4 bases from V and 6 bases from J; bases unmatched to any gene: 8. This CDR3 region has 14 residues. Germline loops: CDR1 SGHNT, CDR2 YENEEA. CDR3 bases: TGTGCCAGCAGCTCCGGAAAAGACAGGGGCGAGCAGTACTTC. This gives the protein CASSSGKDRGEQYF.

This chain connects TRBV7-3 to TRBJ2-2, with D perhaps TRBD2 (6 bases). The germline V gene has CDR1 SGHTA and CDR2 FQGTGA. The V end was cut by 0 bases, the J end by 2 bases, with 13 bases between. The CDR3 runs 17 residues. CDR3 protein: CASSLTSLALNTGELFF. For the CDR3, the DNA is TGTGCCAGCAGCTTAACCTCTCTAGCGCTAAACACCGGGGAGCTGTTTTTT.

This rearrangement joins TRBV10-3 to TRBJ2-7; 10 bases are a match to TRBD2. V lost 2 bases, J lost 0 bases, and 4 bases stayed unmatched. The CDR3 contains 16 residues. Germline V gene data show CDR1 as ENHRY and CDR2 as SYGVKD. Here the CDR3 reads CAISERLAGDSYEQYF. Here the CDR3 DNA reads TGTGCCATCAGTGAGCGTCTAGCGGGAGACTCCTACGAGCAGTACTTC.